The present entry profiles one TCR beta chain with its context. The data stem from a study of blood T cell repertoires in COVID-19. Study in general: Samples came from the United States, Italy and Spain, spanning acute and convalescent COVID-19.

Authors' processing steps: Reference gene primers were amplified, and this amplification served to estimate nucleated cell counts. Measured with immunoSEQ multiplex PCR; TCRdb has only the in-frame clones, and not every one. That table furnishes V, J and clone size, whereas the DNA furnished D and trimming. Counted here are hundreds of thousands of clones, around 91% occurring once; the ten biggest clones make up around 1.7%. Sample: PBMCs or T cells enriched from blood (not recorded which). This clonotype was sampled from a woman between 18 and 30 years old with acute COVID-19.

The CDR3: CATSKTGGSYEQYF. The CDR3, as DNA: TGTGCCACCAGCAAAACAGGTGGTTCCTACGAGCAGTACTTC. This chain links TRBV15 with TRBJ2-7; weak D call: TRBD1 (5 bases). This CDR3 contains 14 residues. The V gene lost 4 bases and the J gene lost 1 base, with 11 bases spanning the gap. Looked up from germline, CDR1 is LNHNV and CDR2 is YYDKDF (reference sequence).